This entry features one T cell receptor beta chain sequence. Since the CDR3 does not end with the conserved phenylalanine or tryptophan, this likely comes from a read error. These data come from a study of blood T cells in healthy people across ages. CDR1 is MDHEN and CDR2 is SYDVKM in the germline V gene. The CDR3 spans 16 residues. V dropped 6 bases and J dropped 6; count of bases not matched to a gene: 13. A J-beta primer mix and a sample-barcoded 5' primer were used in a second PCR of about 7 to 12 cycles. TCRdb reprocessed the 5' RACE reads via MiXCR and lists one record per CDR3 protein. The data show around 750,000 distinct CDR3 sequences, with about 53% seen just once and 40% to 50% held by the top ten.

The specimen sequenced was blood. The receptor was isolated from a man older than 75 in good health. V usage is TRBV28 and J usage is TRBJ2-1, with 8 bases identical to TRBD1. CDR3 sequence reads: CASRSTGQGIGNEQFI. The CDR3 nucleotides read TGTGCCAGCAGATCAACCGGACAGGGAATTGGCAATGAGCAGTTCATC.